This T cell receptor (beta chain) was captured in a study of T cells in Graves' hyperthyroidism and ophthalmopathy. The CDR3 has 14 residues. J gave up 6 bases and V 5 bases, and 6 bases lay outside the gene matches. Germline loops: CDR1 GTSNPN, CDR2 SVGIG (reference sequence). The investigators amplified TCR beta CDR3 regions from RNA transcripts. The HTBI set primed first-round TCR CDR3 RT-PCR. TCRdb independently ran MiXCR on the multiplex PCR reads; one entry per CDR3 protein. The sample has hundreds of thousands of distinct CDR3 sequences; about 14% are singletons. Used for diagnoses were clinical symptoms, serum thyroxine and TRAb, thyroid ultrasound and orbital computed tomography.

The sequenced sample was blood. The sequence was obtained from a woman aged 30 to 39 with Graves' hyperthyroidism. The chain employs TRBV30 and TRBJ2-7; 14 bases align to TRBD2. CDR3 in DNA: TGTGCCTGGGGGGGGACTAGCGGGAGATTCGAGCAGTACTTC. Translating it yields CAWGGTSGRFEQYF.